Described below is a single T cell receptor (beta chain) sequence and its context. Assignments of participants to cohorts depended upon their own reported clinical history. In Cohort 3, a recovered donor had either two negative PCRs, clearance, or symptom resolution. This sample was taken from a study of blood T cell repertoires in COVID-19. Study context: From T cells, B-cell-depleted T cells, or PBMCs came the material, which was cDNA or gDNA.

Per the original data handling: Cell counts per sample came from amplifying reference gene primers. Profiled with immunoSEQ multiplex PCR; TCRdb holds only in-frame clones, not every one. From that table come the V and J calls and clone size; the DNA was used to work out D and trimming. The sample carries some 350,000 clones, roughly nine tenths recorded once. V lost 7 bases and J 8 bases, leaving 14 bases between the germline ends. This CDR3 contains 12 residues. Germline CDR1 reads MNHEY; CDR2 reads SVGAGI. The clonotype originates from a man between 18 and 35 years old who had recovered from COVID-19. The chain employs TRBV6-5 and TRBJ1-2; tentative D call: TRBD1 (5 bases). The sequenced material came from PBMCs or T cells enriched from blood (not recorded which). CDR3 in amino acids: CASNTGVRGYTF. The DNA for the CDR3 is TGTGCCAGCAACACGGGGGTTCGGGGCTACACCTTC.